The T cell receptor (beta chain) under discussion was sequenced for a study of blood T cell repertoires in COVID-19. As for the study in general: Collection of acute and convalescent COVID-19 samples took place in the United States, Italy and Spain. Nucleic acid was either cDNA or gDNA, and it came from T cells, B-cell-depleted T cells, or PBMCs.

The CDR3 spans 16 residues. V lost 4 bases to trimming and J lost 1 base; unmatched junction nucleotides: 4. The germline V gene has CDR1 SGHRS and CDR2 YFSETQ. Source study methods: Amplification of reference gene primers provided the estimated nucleated cell counts. The data were produced by immunoSEQ multiplex PCR, yet TCRdb's version contains in-frame clones alone and is incomplete. The D gene and trimming were derived from the DNA, and the V and J assignments and clone size from that table. This sample has about 250,000 clones; roughly 85% occur once, and the top ten carry about 3%. The TCR comes from a man aged 18-30 years with active or convalescent COVID-19. Specimen: peripheral blood. The chain combines TRBV5-1 with TRBJ2-1, with 11 bases that match TRBD2. The CDR3 sequence: CASSQGLAASYNEQFF. Written as DNA, the CDR3 is TGCGCCAGCAGCCAGGGACTAGCGGCTTCCTACAATGAGCAGTTCTTC.